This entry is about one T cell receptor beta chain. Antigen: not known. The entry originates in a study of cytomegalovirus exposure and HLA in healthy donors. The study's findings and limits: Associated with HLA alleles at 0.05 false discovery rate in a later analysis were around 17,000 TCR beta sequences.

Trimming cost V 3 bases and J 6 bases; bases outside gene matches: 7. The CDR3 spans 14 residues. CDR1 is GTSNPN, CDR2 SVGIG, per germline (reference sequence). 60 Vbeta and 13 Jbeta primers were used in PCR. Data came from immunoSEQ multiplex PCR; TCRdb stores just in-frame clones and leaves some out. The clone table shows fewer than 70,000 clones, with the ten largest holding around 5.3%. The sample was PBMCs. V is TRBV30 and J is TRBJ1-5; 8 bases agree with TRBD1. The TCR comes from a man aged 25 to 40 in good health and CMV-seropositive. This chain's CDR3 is CAWSPRQGSQPQHF. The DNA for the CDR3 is TGTGCCTGGAGCCCTAGACAGGGGAGTCAGCCCCAGCATTTT.